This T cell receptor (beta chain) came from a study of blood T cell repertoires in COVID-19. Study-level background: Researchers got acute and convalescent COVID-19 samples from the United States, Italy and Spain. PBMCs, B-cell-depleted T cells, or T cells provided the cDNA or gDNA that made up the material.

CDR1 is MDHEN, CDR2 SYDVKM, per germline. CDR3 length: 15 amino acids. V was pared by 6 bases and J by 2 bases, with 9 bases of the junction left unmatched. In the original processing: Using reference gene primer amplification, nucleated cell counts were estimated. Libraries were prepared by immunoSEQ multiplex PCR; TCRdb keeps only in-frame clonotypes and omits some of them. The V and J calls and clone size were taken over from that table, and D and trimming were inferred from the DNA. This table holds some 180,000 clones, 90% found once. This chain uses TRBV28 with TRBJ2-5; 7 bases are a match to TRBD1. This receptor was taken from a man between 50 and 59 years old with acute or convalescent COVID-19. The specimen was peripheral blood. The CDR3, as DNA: TGTGCCAGCAGCTCGGGACAGAGTATGCAAGAGACCCAGTACTTC. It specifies CASSSGQSMQETQYF.